The present T cell receptor (beta chain) was sequenced within a study of T cell repertoires in cytomegalovirus infection. Turning to the study itself: Matching HLA type, along with CMV infection, was indicated by public TCR beta signatures. Points from the study as a whole: Pooled public TCR beta family frequency picked out CMV carriers with the relevant HLA. Ex vivo responses were dominated by HLA-C-restricted CMV-specific TCR beta clonotypes.

A single record per CDR3 protein comes from TCRdb applying MiXCR to the reads. Here the sample spans about 740,000 distinct CDR3 sequences, 35% to 45% being singletons. The CDR3 length is 17 residues. J lost 0 bases, V lost 3 bases, and 9 bases had no gene match. CDR1 and CDR2 (germline): SGHTA, FQGNSA. With regard to this clonotype: Its antigen is currently unknown.

The TCR was taken from a human donor in good health (CMV status not recorded). Some clones in this sample may be carry-over from other donors' samples. The V gene is TRBV7-2, the J gene TRBJ1-1; TRBD1 matches at 8 bases. Specimen: PBMCs. CDR3 sequence reads: CASSLHRGGNLNTEAFF. CDR3 bases: TGTGCCAGCAGCTTGCACAGGGGGGGGAATTTGAACACTGAAGCTTTCTTT.